This entry lists 11 T cell receptor beta chains sequenced from one sample in a study of human T cells and chemical hapten exposure. TCRdb reanalysed the RACE reads using MiXCR and keeps one entry per CDR3 protein. The sample holds 150,000 to 200,000 distinct CDR3 sequences, approximately 31% seen once. The time point denotes: pre-sensitization, week 0. Treatment reported: therapeutic diphenylcyclopropenone sensitization with weekly scalp DPC. Sequenced material: whole blood, taken in connection with sensitization to the hapten diphenylcyclopropenone (DPC). The receptor set was obtained from a woman aged 25 to 39 with alopecia areata. Some clones in this sample may be carry-over from other donors' samples.

This clonotype was seen a few times. The chain joins TRBV7-3 to TRBJ2-2, with no clear D. CDR1 and CDR2 from the germline V gene are SGHTA and FQGTGA. The CDR3 totals 13 residues. The V gene lost 0 bases and the J gene lost 4 bases, with 3 bases spanning the gap. CDR3 amino acids: CASSLTGTGELFF. In DNA form, the CDR3 reads TGTGCCAGCAGCTTAACGGGCACCGGGGAGCTGTTTTTT.

A few counts support this clonotype. V is TRBV7-9 and J is TRBJ2-2, with TRBD2 identical over 10 bases. The CDR3 has 16 residues. The junction had 7 bases not matched to a gene; V was cut back by 4 bases and J by 5 bases. In germline, CDR1 is SEHNR, CDR2 FQNEAQ (reference sequence). The CDR3 loop is CASSSPSGRETGELFF. CDR3 nucleotide sequence: TGTGCCAGCAGCTCGCCTAGCGGGAGAGAAACCGGGGAGCTGTTTTTT.

The chain combines TRBV28 with TRBJ2-1; 8 nucleotides line up with TRBD2. The germline V gene encodes CDR1 MDHEN and CDR2 SYDVKM. With 2 bases clipped from V and 5 bases from J, the junction kept 5 bases outside the gene matches. This CDR3 has 15 amino acids. The CDR3 protein is CASSLRSGSDNEQFF. The CDR3 nucleotides read TGTGCCAGCAGTTTAAGAAGCGGGAGCGACAATGAGCAGTTCTTC.

Only a few counts were recorded for this clonotype. This sequence joins TRBV7-2 and TRBJ2-3, with 8 bases identical to TRBD2. Unmatched junction bases numbered 7, after V lost 2 bases and J lost 3 bases. Germline V CDR1 and CDR2: SGHTA, FQGNSA. The CDR3 totals 16 residues. The DNA for the CDR3 is TGTGCCAGCAGCTTAATACCCGGGACTAGGACAGATACGCAGTATTTT. This codes for CASSLIPGTRTDTQYF.

Only a few counts were recorded for this clonotype. The chain employs TRBV7-3 and TRBJ1-6; weak D call: TRBD1 (6 bases). The CDR3 covers 15 residues. The germline V gene encodes CDR1 SGHTA and CDR2 FQGTGA. Trimming took off 5 bases at V and 8 bases at J, with 16 bases between the two ends. The CDR3: CASSPSQGSDSPLHF. CDR3 DNA: TGTGCCAGCAGCCCTAGTCAGGGGAGTGATTCACCCCTCCACTTT. Based on the CDR3 plus reference TRBV7-3 and TRBJ1-6, the full variable domain is GAGVSQTPSNKVTEKGKYVELRCDPISGHTALYWYRQSLGQGPEFLIYFQGTGAADDSGLPNDRFFAVRPEGSVSTLKIQRTERGDSAVYLCASSPSQGSDSPLHFGNGTRLTVT.

This clonotype appeared once. J is TRBJ2-5 and V is TRBV5-1; 13 bases fit TRBD2. CDR1 and CDR2 from the germline V gene are SGHRS and YFSETQ. The CDR3 runs 16 residues. The ends lost 4 bases at V and 5 bases at J; junction bases unmatched: 8. CDR3 coding DNA: TGCGCCAGCAGCAGTACCGGGACTAGCGGGATCGAGACCCAGTACTTC. Its translation: CASSSTGTSGIETQYF.

CDR3 region: CSASADRTGELFF. DNA of the CDR3: TGCAGTGCTAGTGCCGATCGAACCGGGGAGCTGTTTTTT. This chain uses TRBV20-1 with TRBJ2-2, with no clear D. CDR3 length: 13 residues. The V gene's germline CDR1 is DFQATT and CDR2 SNEGSKA (reference sequence). V was shortened by 3 bases and J by 5 bases, with 10 bases between the two germline ends.

The V call is TRBV2, the J call TRBJ1-6, with TRBD1 matching 7 bases. The CDR3 totals 15 residues. Germline V gene sequence: CDR1 SNHLY, CDR2 FYNNEI. V shed 6 bases, J shed 7 bases, and the junction held 9 bases outside the gene matches. CDR3: CASRVTTGQNSPLHF. The DNA for the CDR3 is TGTGCCAGCAGGGTGACGACAGGGCAAAATTCACCCCTCCACTTT.

This clonotype has just a few counts. This chain uses TRBV5-1 with TRBJ1-2; no reliable D call. This CDR3 spans 13 amino acids. The germline V and J ends were trimmed by 4 bases and 3 bases, with 10 bases remaining between them. The germline V gene encodes CDR1 SGHRS and CDR2 YFSETQ. The CDR3 is CASSLEGYYGYTF. In nucleotides, the CDR3 is TGCGCCAGCAGCCTGGAGGGCTACTATGGCTACACCTTC.

This chain joins TRBV4-3 and TRBJ1-6; 10 bases align to TRBD1. Germline CDR1 reads LGHNA; CDR2 reads YSLEER. The CDR3 extends over 17 amino acids. J lost 9 bases, V lost 0 bases, and 8 bases had no gene match. This CDR3 reads CASSQDIGDRGTSPLHF. For the CDR3, the DNA is TGCGCCAGCAGCCAAGATATAGGGGACAGGGGTACTTCACCCCTCCACTTT.

This clonotype was seen more than once but under ten times. The chain carries TRBV28 and TRBJ2-3; perhaps D is TRBD1 or TRBD2 (7 bases each). Germline-derived CDR1 and CDR2 are MDHEN and SYDVKM. This CDR3 has 12 residues. V lost 11 bases and J 3 bases, leaving 12 bases between the germline ends. CDR3 in DNA: TGTGCCTCAGGGGGGGGGACAGATACGCAGTATTTT. Protein: CASGGGTDTQYF.